These T cell receptor beta chains were read from a single sample in a study of OX40 agonist ivuxolimab in advanced cancers. Method: immunoSEQ multiplex PCR; TCRdb's copy keeps in-frame clones and lacks some. The data contain fewer than 90,000 clones, roughly 92% of them singletons. The source was CD4+ or CD8+ T cells sorted from blood, collected in a trial of the OX40 agonist ivuxolimab. Every receptor here comes from an adult with an advanced solid tumor such as melanoma, head and neck, liver or kidney cancer. The CDR3 runs from the conserved cysteine through the conserved F or W. Fields, in order: D gene, clone size, J gene, V gene, CDR3 protein, CDR3 DNA. A D gene is named only where the DNA matches it firmly. Clone size is stated in some rows and not others, as once, few, many or a class when expanded.

NA,NA,TRBJ1-2,TRBV5-1,CASSLEGWGRGGYTF,TGCGCCAGCAGCTTGGAGGGCTGGGGGCGAGGTGGCTACACCTTC
NA,once,TRBJ1-1,TRBV4-2,CASSQDAVLAFF,TGTGCCAGCAGCCAAGACGCGGTTCTGGCTTTCTTT
NA,NA,TRBJ1-1,TRBV4-2,CASSQKTTEAFF,TGTGCCAGCAGCCAAAAGACGACTGAAGCTTTCTTT
NA,NA,TRBJ2-3,TRBV7-2,CASRRPWTADTQYF,TGTGCCAGCAGGCGCCCCTGGACGGCAGATACGCAGTATTTT
TRBD1,NA,TRBJ2-7,TRBV4-1,CASSQQWTGDSYEQYF,TGCGCCAGCAGCCAACAATGGACAGGGGACTCCTACGAGCAGTACTTC
NA,NA,TRBJ1-1,TRBV15,CATGGIGTEAFF,TGTGCCACCGGGGGGATCGGTACTGAAGCTTTCTTT
NA,NA,TRBJ2-3,TRBV18,CASSPPSAGSDTQYF,TGTGCCAGCTCACCACCGAGTGCCGGGTCAGATACGCAGTATTTT
TRBD1,NA,TRBJ1-4,TRBV5-4,CASSPRGGTNEKLFF,TGTGCCAGCAGCCCCAGGGGGGGGACTAATGAAAAACTGTTTTTT
NA,NA,TRBJ2-5,TRBV15,CATSRDLPGAQYF,TGTGCCACCAGCAGAGATCTGCCGGGGGCCCAGTACTTC
NA,NA,TRBJ1-1,TRBV5-8,CASSPAALYTEAFF,TGTGCCAGCAGCCCGGCGGCCCTTTACACTGAAGCTTTCTTT
NA,NA,TRBJ1-2,TRBV18,CASSPDGVDYGYTF,TGTGCCAGCTCACCGGACGGAGTAGACTATGGCTACACCTTC
NA,NA,TRBJ2-2,TRBV10-3,CAIREGTGELFF,TGTGCCATCAGGGAGGGGACCGGGGAGCTGTTTTTT
NA,NA,TRBJ2-5,TRBV5-4,CASSPVTGSQETQYF,TGTGCCAGCAGCCCAGTGACGGGGAGCCAAGAGACCCAGTACTTC
NA,NA,TRBJ2-5,TRBV5-4,CASSLDYTSEETQYF,TGTGCCAGCAGCTTGGATTACACCTCGGAAGAGACCCAGTACTTC
NA,NA,TRBJ1-2,TRBV9,CASSPRGDYGYTF,TGTGCCAGCAGCCCCCGGGGGGACTATGGCTACACCTTC
NA,NA,TRBJ1-5,TRBV7-9,CASSLGTDSQPQHF,TGTGCCAGCAGCTTAGGGACAGACAGTCAGCCCCAGCATTTT
NA,NA,TRBJ1-5,TRBV19,CASSRTAGDNQPQHF,TGTGCCAGTAGTCGCACGGCGGGGGACAATCAGCCCCAGCATTTT
NA,once,TRBJ2-2,TRBV5-4,CASSTVPVGNTGELFF,TGTGCCAGCAGCACGGTACCCGTGGGTAACACCGGGGAGCTGTTTTTT
TRBD2,NA,TRBJ2-5,TRBV5-1,CASSSSGSGRAQETQYF,TGCGCCAGCAGCTCCTCGGGCAGCGGGAGGGCCCAAGAGACCCAGTACTTC
TRBD1,NA,TRBJ1-5,TRBV2,CASSSGTGNSQPQHF,TGTGCCAGCAGCTCCGGGACAGGGAACTCTCAGCCCCAGCATTTT
NA,NA,TRBJ1-6,TRBV18,CASSPVGGSYNSPLHF,TGTGCCAGCTCACCCGTGGGGGGCTCCTATAATTCACCCCTCCACTTT
NA,NA,TRBJ2-7,TRBV15,CATSRGRIGYEQYF,TGTGCCACCAGCAGAGGGCGAATCGGGTACGAGCAGTACTTC
NA,NA,TRBJ1-2,TRBV28,CASSRDRPHYGYTF,TGTGCCAGCAGCCGCGACAGGCCTCATTATGGCTACACCTTC
NA,NA,TRBJ1-3,TRBV5-4,CASSLGQRDTIYF,TGTGCCAGCAGCTTGGGGCAACGAGACACCATATATTTT
TRBD1,NA,TRBJ1-1,TRBV19,CASSREQGFVGAFF,TGTGCCAGTAGCCGTGAACAGGGGTTCGTCGGAGCTTTCTTT
NA,NA,TRBJ2-3,TRBV6-5,CASSYSRDAADTQYF,TGTGCCAGCAGTTACTCCAGGGACGCCGCGGATACGCAGTATTTT